Listed below are T cell receptor beta chains from one sample, sequenced in a study of blood T cell repertoires in COVID-19. This table comes from immunoSEQ multiplex PCR, and its TCRdb copy is limited to in-frame clones, with some not included. The table has about 250,000 clones, 65% to 90% seen once. Sequenced input: PBMCs or T cells enriched from blood (not recorded which). The origin of the receptors is a man aged 35-49 years who had recovered from COVID-19. The CDR3 runs from the conserved cysteine through the conserved F or W. D genes are given only for firm matches. Clone size is shown for a subset of rows, as once, few, many or a class of expanded clone.

D gene	J gene	V gene	clone size	CDR3 protein	CDR3 DNA
-	TRBJ1-2	TRBV7-9	-	CASSLWTFEDGYTF	TGTGCCAGCAGCCTATGGACATTCGAGGATGGCTACACCTTC
-	TRBJ1-5	TRBV3-1/TRBV3-2	-	CASSPGLNNQPQHF	TGTGCCAGCAGCCCGGGACTGAACAATCAGCCCCAGCATTTT
TRBD2	TRBJ2-3	TRBV28	-	CASSSQGAGGGDTQYF	TGTGCCAGCAGTTCCCAGGGCGCGGGAGGAGGAGATACGCAGTATTTT
TRBD2	TRBJ2-1	TRBV3-1/TRBV3-2	-	CASSPPGLAAYNEQFF	TGTGCCAGCAGCCCACCGGGACTAGCAGCCTACAATGAGCAGTTCTTC
-	TRBJ2-7	TRBV27	-	CASSLGSVYEQYF	TGTGCCAGCAGTTTGGGGAGCGTCTACGAGCAGTACTTC
TRBD1	TRBJ2-1	TRBV27	-	CASRKTGTGLPDEQFF	TGTGCCAGTCGGAAAACCGGGACAGGGCTTCCGGATGAGCAGTTCTTC
TRBD2	TRBJ2-7	TRBV28	-	CASSSPGTKGLYEQYF	TGTGCCAGCAGTTCCCCCGGGACTAAGGGACTTTACGAGCAGTACTTC
TRBD2	TRBJ2-4	TRBV3-1/TRBV3-2	-	CASSLSGGIPVAKNIQYF	TGTGCCAGCAGCCTTAGCGGGGGGATACCAGTTGCCAAAAACATTCAGTACTTC
-	TRBJ2-6	TRBV7-7	-	CASSLDSGSSGANVLTF	TGTGCTAGCAGCTTGGACAGTGGAAGCTCTGGGGCCAACGTCCTGACTTTC
TRBD1	TRBJ2-1	TRBV2	-	CASRDSQYNEQFF	TGTGCCAGCCGGGACAGCCAATACAATGAGCAGTTCTTC
-	TRBJ1-4	TRBV7-2	-	CASSFFVDEKLFF	TGTGCCAGCAGCTTTTTCGTTGATGAAAAACTGTTTTTT
TRBD1	TRBJ1-2	TRBV4-3	few	CASSQRTDRGGYTF	TGCGCCAGCAGCCAACGGACAGACAGGGGTGGCTACACCTTC
-	TRBJ2-7	TRBV19	-	CASSWTDTYEQYF	TGTGCCAGTAGTTGGACAGACACCTACGAGCAGTACTTC
-	TRBJ1-2	TRBV19	-	CAGSLRGGNYGYTF	TGTGCCGGTAGCCTCCGGGGGGGGAACTATGGCTACACCTTC
TRBD2	TRBJ2-7	TRBV11-2	-	CASSSVAGVGNEQYF	TGTGCCAGCAGCTCGGTAGCGGGAGTGGGGAACGAGCAGTACTTC
TRBD1	TRBJ1-5	TRBV28	-	CASSFGTGHNQPQHF	TGTGCCAGCAGTTTCGGGACAGGACACAATCAGCCCCAGCATTTT
TRBD1	TRBJ1-3	TRBV5-4	-	CASSKGQGLTNTIYF	TGTGCCAGCAGCAAGGGACAGGGCCTAACAAACACCATATATTTT
TRBD2	TRBJ2-1	TRBV4-3	-	CASSQALAANNEQFF	TGCGCCAGCAGCCAAGCACTAGCGGCCAACAATGAGCAGTTCTTC
TRBD2	TRBJ2-7	TRBV6-2/TRBV6-3	once	CASSYKSGGRRDEQYF	TGTGCCAGCAGTTATAAATCGGGGGGGCGTCGCGACGAGCAGTACTTC
-	TRBJ2-1	TRBV10-3	-	CAISGTGPQSNGQFF	TGTGCCATCAGTGGTACAGGGCCTCAGAGCAATGGGCAGTTCTTC
TRBD2	TRBJ2-1	TRBV27	-	CASSLWTSPYNEQFF	TGTGCCAGCAGTTTGTGGACTAGCCCCTACAATGAGCAGTTCTTC
-	TRBJ2-1	TRBV5-4	-	CASSFDSSNEQFF	TGTGCCAGCAGCTTTGATAGTTCCAATGAGCAGTTCTTC
TRBD1	TRBJ2-7	TRBV4-3	-	CASSQDGTASYEQYF	TGCGCCAGCAGCCAAGACGGGACAGCGAGTTACGAGCAGTACTTC
TRBD1	TRBJ2-7	TRBV7-9	-	CASSFGQRGRVYEQYF	TGTGCCAGCAGCTTTGGCCAGAGGGGGCGAGTATACGAGCAGTACTTC
-	TRBJ2-7	TRBV6-5	-	CASLARYEQYF	TGTGCCAGCTTGGCTCGCTACGAGCAGTACTTC
-	TRBJ1-4	TRBV19	-	CASRGRVATNEKLFF	TGTGCCAGTAGGGGCAGGGTGGCAACTAATGAAAAACTGTTTTTT
TRBD2	TRBJ2-5	TRBV28	-	CASSLLTSGGSETQYF	TGTGCCAGCAGTTTATTAACTAGCGGGGGGAGCGAGACCCAGTACTTC
TRBD1	TRBJ2-7	TRBV6-5	-	CASSPTPDRGYEQYF	TGTGCCAGCAGTCCCACCCCGGACAGGGGGTACGAGCAGTACTTC
TRBD1	TRBJ2-3	TRBV6-5	-	CASSYGFRQGHTQYF	TGTGCCAGCAGTTACGGGTTTCGACAGGGACATACGCAGTATTTT
TRBD1	TRBJ1-5	TRBV5-1	-	CASSLAGQANQPQHF	TGCGCCAGCAGCTTGGCCGGACAGGCTAATCAGCCCCAGCATTTT
-	TRBJ1-5	TRBV2	-	CASSDLEENQPQHF	TGTGCCAGCAGTGATCTGGAGGAGAATCAGCCCCAGCATTTT
TRBD2	TRBJ2-7	TRBV7-2	-	CASSYPRTSGSYEQYF	TGTGCCAGCAGCTACCCTAGGACTAGCGGGAGCTACGAGCAGTACTTC
-	TRBJ1-3	TRBV18	-	CASSRGTQRGNTIYF	TGTGCCAGCTCACGCGGGACCCAAAGAGGAAACACCATATATTTT
-	TRBJ2-7	TRBV7-9	-	CASSPEGGLSYEQYF	TGTGCCAGCAGCCCCGAGGGGGGGCTGAGCTACGAGCAGTACTTC
-	TRBJ1-2	TRBV7-9	-	CASSSTGRHTF	TGTGCCAGCAGCTCGACAGGTCGCCACACCTTC
-	TRBJ1-3	TRBV24-1	-	CATLYSRLWNTIYF	TGTGCCACCTTATACTCCCGTCTCTGGAACACCATATATTTT
-	TRBJ1-1	TRBV18	-	CASSPTSSTGGGLNTEAFF	TGTGCCAGCTCACCAACGAGTTCGACGGGGGGCGGTTTGAACACTGAAGCTTTCTTT
-	TRBJ2-2	TRBV2	-	CASTSKLEWGTGELFF	TGTGCCAGCACCTCGAAACTAGAATGGGGCACCGGGGAGCTGTTTTTT
-	TRBJ2-7	TRBV28	-	CASSYTGQGSYEQYF	TGTGCCAGCAGTTATACCGGGCAGGGGTCCTACGAGCAGTACTTC
TRBD1	TRBJ2-2	TRBV5-1	-	CASRTGTEYTGELFF	TGCGCCAGCAGGACAGGGACGGAATACACCGGGGAGCTGTTTTTT
-	TRBJ1-5	TRBV4-1	-	CASSPFVQLLNQPQHF	TGCGCCAGCAGCCCCTTCGTACAGCTACTGAATCAGCCCCAGCATTTT
TRBD1	TRBJ2-7	TRBV5-6	-	CASSRDRVDEQYF	TGTGCCAGCAGCCGGGACAGGGTTGACGAGCAGTACTTC
TRBD2	TRBJ2-5	TRBV6-2/TRBV6-3	-	CASSSGLAEETQYF	TGTGCCAGCAGTTCGGGACTAGCGGAAGAGACCCAGTACTTC
TRBD2	TRBJ2-5	TRBV30	-	CAWSVLLAGGLETQYF	TGTGCCTGGAGTGTATTGTTAGCGGGGGGGCTGGAGACCCAGTACTTC
-	TRBJ2-7	TRBV7-9	-	CASSLGRTSYEQYF	TGTGCCAGCAGTTTGGGGAGGACCTCGTACGAGCAGTACTTC
-	TRBJ1-5	TRBV6-5	-	CASMVGANPNQPQHF	TGTGCCAGCATGGTAGGGGCGAACCCCAATCAGCCCCAGCATTTT
-	TRBJ2-5	TRBV3-1/TRBV3-2	-	CASSQQGSSHKLETQYF	TGTGCCAGCAGCCAACAGGGTAGCTCCCATAAGTTAGAGACCCAGTACTTC
TRBD2	TRBJ2-1	TRBV18	-	CASVTGTSSYNEQFF	TGTGCCAGCGTCACCGGGACTAGCTCCTACAATGAGCAGTTCTTC
TRBD2	TRBJ2-3	TRBV7-3	once	CASSLLAGAGRGQYF	TGTGCCAGCAGCCTCTTAGCGGGGGCCGGCCGGGGGCAGTATTTT
TRBD1	TRBJ2-2	TRBV5-5	-	CASSQTGSNTGELFF	TGTGCCAGCAGCCAGACAGGGTCGAACACCGGGGAGCTGTTTTTT
-	TRBJ1-5	TRBV28	-	CASSLSVGRNQPQHF	TGTGCCAGCAGTTTAAGTGTCGGGAGGAATCAGCCCCAGCATTTT
TRBD1	TRBJ1-5	TRBV6-2/TRBV6-3	-	CASSKPGQVKFNQPQHF	TGTGCCAGCAGTAAACCGGGACAGGTGAAGTTTAATCAGCCCCAGCATTTT
TRBD1	TRBJ1-2	TRBV5-8	-	CASSRWQGAHYGYTF	TGTGCCAGCAGCCGGTGGCAGGGGGCTCACTATGGCTACACCTTC
-	TRBJ2-1	TRBV11-2	-	CASVLWDTYNEQFF	TGTGCCAGCGTACTATGGGACACCTACAATGAGCAGTTCTTC
TRBD2	TRBJ2-7	TRBV4-2	-	CASSQVAGEGYEQYF	TGTGCCAGCAGCCAAGTAGCGGGAGAGGGCTACGAGCAGTACTTC
TRBD2	TRBJ2-3	TRBV27	-	CASSLTGGLGTDTQYF	TGTGCCAGCAGTTTGACGGGGGGACTGGGCACAGATACGCAGTATTTT
-	TRBJ2-1	TRBV11-2	-	CASSARWQGTNEQFF	TGTGCCAGCAGCGCCCGGTGGCAGGGTACCAATGAGCAGTTCTTC
-	TRBJ2-7	TRBV21-1	-	CASSNLLSSYEQYF	TGTGCCAGCAGCAACCTCCTTAGCTCCTACGAGCAGTACTTC